This T cell receptor (beta chain) stems from a study of blood T cell repertoires in COVID-19. Methods used by the authors: It was from reference gene primer amplification that nucleated cell counts were estimated. Sequencing was performed with immunoSEQ multiplex PCR; in TCRdb, only in-frame clones are kept and a portion is missing. V and J calls and clone size are copied from that table; D and trimming were computed from the DNA. The table records approximately 230,000 clones, around 88% of them present only once. CDR3 length: 15 residues. The ends were cut back, 3 bases at V and 3 bases at J, with 14 bases in the middle. Germline V lookup: CDR1 LNHDA, CDR2 SQIVND (reference sequence).

The chain joins TRBV19 to TRBJ1-2, with a possible D match to TRBD1 (5 bases). Input material: peripheral blood. The TCR originated in a woman younger than 45 with COVID-19, enrolled during active disease. The CDR3 DNA reads as TGTGCCAGTAGTATCTTTCAGGGAATGGACTATGGCTACACCTTC. This encodes CASSIFQGMDYGYTF.